This T cell receptor (beta chain) was observed in a study of blood T cell repertoires in COVID-19. CDR1 is LNHDA and CDR2 is SQIVND in the germline V gene (reference sequence). This CDR3 is built from 13 residues. The V segment lost 5 bases and the J segment 3 bases; nucleotides outside the gene matches: 3. How the authors handled the data: Reference gene primer amplification gave nucleated cell count estimates. Using immunoSEQ multiplex PCR, the repertoire was profiled, and TCRdb retains in-frame clones only, with some absent. The V and J calls and clone size are taken from that table; D and trimming were inferred from the DNA. This sample has about 100,000 clones; around 85% occur once, and the top ten carry about 13%.

The sequenced sample was peripheral blood. This chain connects TRBV19 to TRBJ1-1; TRBD1 matches at 7 bases. The TCR comes from a human donor in a cohort sampled during active COVID-19. CDR3 DNA sequence: TGTGCCAGTAGTTACACAGGGGACACTGAAGCTTTCTTT. Translated, it gives CASSYTGDTEAFF. The variable domain in full, with the rest retrieved from reference TRBV19 and TRBJ1-1, is DGGITQSPKYLFRKEGQNVTLSCEQNLNHDAMYWYRQDPGQGLRLIYYSQIVNDFQKGDIAEGYSVSREKKESFPLTVTSAQKNPTAFYLCASSYTGDTEAFFGQGTRLTVV.